This T cell receptor (beta chain) was identified during a study of Graves' ophthalmopathy and Graves' hyperthyroidism listed by TCRdb under 2018. Study-level background: Peripheral blood was collected at initial diagnosis, prior to any treatment. The study used signatures of the TCR beta repertoire to tell Graves' ophthalmopathy apart from Graves' hyperthyroidism and to predict which patients would progress to ophthalmopathy. In total, 135 blood samples were TCR-sequenced: some 43 ophthalmopathy, roughly 77 hyperthyroidism and some 17 hyperthyroidism-to-ophthalmopathy patients. To explore V-J signatures that distinguish ophthalmopathy from hyperthyroidism, a discovery set of 95 to 100 patients was enrolled, made up of more than 40 with ophthalmopathy and around 57 with stable hyperthyroidism. An independent validation cohort comprised some 19 hyperthyroidism patients and 15 to 17 patients who later progressed from hyperthyroidism to ophthalmopathy. In 6 or 7 hyperthyroidism patients, T-cell repertoires of thyroid tissue and blood were compared. After sampling, hyperthyroidism patients received methimazole starting at 30 mg daily, and ophthalmopathy patients received high-dose intravenous methylprednisolone. The approximately 100 discovery patients were randomly split 7:3 into training and test sets. The paper's findings and limits, for the study overall: The 13-signature model separated ophthalmopathy from stable hyperthyroidism with around 90% sensitivity and around 81% specificity in cross-validation, and 80%/75% in the test set. Most expanded thyroid clonotypes with a frequency above 0.001 also appeared in blood, which suggests that blood repertoires may reflect the immune response in the thyroid. Sample size was not predetermined statistically, and investigators were not blinded to group allocation. In validation, the model predicted ophthalmopathy progression with about 71% sensitivity and roughly 72% specificity; 12 predicted patients were CT-confirmed with GO in a median of around 6 months.

In this sample, this clonotype turned up many times. What antigen it recognizes has not been identified. Within one base of it there is no much larger clone, and no base qualities were kept. For repertoire sequencing, the TCR beta CDR3 regions were amplified from RNA transcripts. The first round of RT-PCR was done with HTBI primers and the Qiagen OneStep RT-PCR kit, and was followed by a second round of multiplex PCR, then size selection and purification. The libraries underwent paired-end sequencing with 100 bp reads on an Illumina HiSeq2000. Processing in the source paper ran as follows. SOAPnuke was used to process the reads, throwing out any read that had adapters, had uncalled bases, had a mean Phred below 15, or lacked an exact constant-primer or identifier match. COPE v1.2.5 was used to merge the high-quality paired reads. Unique nucleotide sequences were defined as clonotypes and aligned to IMGT TRB V, D and J references using MiTCR v1.1. Only V-J combinations with frequency above 0.0001 were analysed, covering approximately 99% of repertoires. For each V-J combination, a TCR clonal expansion and chaos score was defined as the ratio of F50 clonal expansion to chaos observed in the TCRdist matrix. Welch's t-statistics and random forest were used to reduce features to over ten V-J combinations, which were fed into a naive Bayes classifier. Thyroid-blood repertoire similarity was quantified with the Morisita-Horn index. TCRdb reworked the public reads: Q25 trimming with fastp, MiXCR clone assembly, productive beta chains retained. Each entry is one CDR3 protein sequence, shown with its most common DNA and genes. The V and J calls and clone size are TCRdb's, not the authors'. Recorded for this sample are 620,000 or so distinct CDR3 sequences; roughly 20% of them occurred a single time. Approximately 6.9% of the sample comes from the top ten.

As encoded in the germline V gene (reference sequence), CDR1 is LNHNV while CDR2 is YYDKDF. The V and J ends are trimmed by 0 bases and 0 bases, leaving 15 bases between them. The CDR3 starts with the cysteine, ends with the phenylalanine, and has 17 residues. Only the CDR3 DNA stays, 51 bases, in frame from base 1. Hyperthyroidism was considered stable if no progression to ophthalmopathy occurred within 18 months of follow-up. Hyperthyroidism patients were newly diagnosed, with disease duration under 2 months, and aged 18 to 65 years. Patients were excluded if they had other autoimmune diseases, uncontrolled infections, pregnancy or lactation. Diagnosis relied on clinical symptoms, serum thyroxine, TRAb, thyroid ultrasound and orbital computed tomography. Using Ficoll-Paque density gradient centrifugation, PBMCs were isolated from approximately 11 ml of fresh peripheral blood. Total RNA was extracted with Trizol reagent and quality-checked on an Agilent 2100 Bioanalyzer.

This clonotype originated in a woman under 30 with stable Graves' hyperthyroidism. Some clones in this sample may be carry-over from other donors' samples. Donor details come from another sample of the same person, matched by shared clones. The source material was peripheral blood. Recombination linked TRBV15 to TRBJ2-7; the D region is possibly TRBD1 or TRBD2, each matching across 5 bases. The nucleotide sequence is given as TGTGCCACCAGCAGAGACTCTTTTCGAGGGACCTCCTACGAGCAGTACTTC. Its product reads: CATSRDSFRGTSYEQYF.